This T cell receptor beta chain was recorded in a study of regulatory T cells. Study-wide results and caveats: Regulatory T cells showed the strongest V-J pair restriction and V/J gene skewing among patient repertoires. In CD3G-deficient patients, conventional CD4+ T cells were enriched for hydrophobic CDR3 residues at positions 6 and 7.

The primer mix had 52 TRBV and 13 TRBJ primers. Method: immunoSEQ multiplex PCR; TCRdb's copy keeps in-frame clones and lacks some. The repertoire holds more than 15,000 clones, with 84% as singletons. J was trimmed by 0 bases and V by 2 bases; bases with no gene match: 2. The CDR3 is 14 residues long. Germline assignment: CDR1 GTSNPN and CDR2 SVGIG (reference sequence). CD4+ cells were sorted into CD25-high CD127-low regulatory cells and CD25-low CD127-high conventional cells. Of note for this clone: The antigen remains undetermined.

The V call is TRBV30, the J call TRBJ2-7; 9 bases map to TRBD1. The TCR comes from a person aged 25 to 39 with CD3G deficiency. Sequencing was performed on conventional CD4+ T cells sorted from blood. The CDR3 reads CAWSRQGGSYEQYF. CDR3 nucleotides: TGTGCCTGGAGTCGACAGGGGGGCTCCTACGAGCAGTACTTC.